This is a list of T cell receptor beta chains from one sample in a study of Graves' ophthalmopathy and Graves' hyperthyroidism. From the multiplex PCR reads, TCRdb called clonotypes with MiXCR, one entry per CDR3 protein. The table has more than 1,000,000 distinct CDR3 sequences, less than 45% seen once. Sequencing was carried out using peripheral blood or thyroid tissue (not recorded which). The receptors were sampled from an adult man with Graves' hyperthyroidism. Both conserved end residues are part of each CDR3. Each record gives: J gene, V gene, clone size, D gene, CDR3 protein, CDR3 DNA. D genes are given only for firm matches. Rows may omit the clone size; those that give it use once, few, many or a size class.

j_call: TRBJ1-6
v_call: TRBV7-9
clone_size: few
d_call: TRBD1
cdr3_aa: CASSRDRGLPNSPLHF
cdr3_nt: TGTGCCAGCAGCCGGGACAGGGGCCTTCCCAATTCACCCCTCCACTTT

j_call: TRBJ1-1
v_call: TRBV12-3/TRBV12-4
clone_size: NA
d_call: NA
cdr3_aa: CASSRGEPFF
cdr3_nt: TGTGCCAGCAGCCGCGGTGAGCCTTTCTTT

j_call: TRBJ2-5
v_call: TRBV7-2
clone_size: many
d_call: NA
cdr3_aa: CASSRLNQETQYF
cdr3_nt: TGTGCCAGCAGCCGCCTTAATCAGGAGACCCAGTACTTC

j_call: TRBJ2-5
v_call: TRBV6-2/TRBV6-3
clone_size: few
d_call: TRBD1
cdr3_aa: CATRGTGGRQETQYF
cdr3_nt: TGTGCCACCCGCGGGACAGGGGGAAGACAAGAGACCCAGTACTTC

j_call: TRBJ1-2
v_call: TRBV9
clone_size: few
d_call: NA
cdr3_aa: CASSVSAGDYGYTF
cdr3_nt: TGTGCCAGCAGCGTATCGGCAGGGGACTATGGCTACACCTTC

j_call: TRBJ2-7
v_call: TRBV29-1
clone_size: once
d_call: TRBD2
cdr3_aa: CSVEVVGLAGAYEQYF
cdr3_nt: TGCAGCGTTGAAGTAGTAGGACTAGCGGGAGCCTACGAGCAGTACTTC

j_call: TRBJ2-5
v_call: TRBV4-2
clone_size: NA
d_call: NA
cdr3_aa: CASSQVGRPGTQYF
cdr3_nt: TGTGCCAGCAGCCAAGTGGGCAGACCGGGGACCCAGTACTTC

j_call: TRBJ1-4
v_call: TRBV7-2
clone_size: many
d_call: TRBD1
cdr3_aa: CASSWTGSEKLFF
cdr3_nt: TGTGCCAGCAGCTGGACAGGGAGTGAAAAACTGTTTTTT

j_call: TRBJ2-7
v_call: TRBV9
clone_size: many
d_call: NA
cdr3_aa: CASSVGETIYEQYF
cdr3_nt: TGTGCCAGCAGCGTAGGGGAGACGATTTACGAGCAGTACTTC

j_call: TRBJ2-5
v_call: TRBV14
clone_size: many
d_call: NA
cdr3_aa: CASSARGWETQYF
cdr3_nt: TGTGCCAGCAGCGCGCGAGGGTGGGAGACCCAGTACTTC

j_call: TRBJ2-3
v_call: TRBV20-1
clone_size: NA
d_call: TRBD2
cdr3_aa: CSATRTSGRTTDTQYF
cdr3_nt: TGCAGTGCTACAAGGACTAGCGGGCGTACCACAGATACGCAGTATTTT

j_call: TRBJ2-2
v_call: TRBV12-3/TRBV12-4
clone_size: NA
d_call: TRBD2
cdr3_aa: CASSTSGRSTGELFF
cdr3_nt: TGTGCCAGCAGTACCAGCGGGAGATCCACCGGGGAGCTGTTTTTT

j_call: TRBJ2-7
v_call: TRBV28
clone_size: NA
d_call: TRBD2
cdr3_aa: CASSLSGVRAYEQYF
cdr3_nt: TGTGCCAGCAGTTTAAGCGGGGTTAGGGCCTACGAGCAGTACTTC

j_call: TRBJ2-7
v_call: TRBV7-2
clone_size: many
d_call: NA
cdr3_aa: CASSTADSITAYEQYF
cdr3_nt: TGTGCCAGCAGTACCGCCGACTCCATCACCGCCTACGAGCAGTACTTC

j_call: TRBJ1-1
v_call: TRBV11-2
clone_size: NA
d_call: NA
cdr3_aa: CASSSSSGPQNTEAFF
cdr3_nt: TGTGCCAGCAGCTCCAGTAGCGGGCCCCAGAACACTGAAGCTTTCTTT

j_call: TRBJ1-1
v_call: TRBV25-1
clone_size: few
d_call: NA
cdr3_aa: CASAQDSRILHTEAFF
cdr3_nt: TGTGCCAGCGCCCAGGACAGTAGGATCCTTCACACTGAAGCTTTCTTT

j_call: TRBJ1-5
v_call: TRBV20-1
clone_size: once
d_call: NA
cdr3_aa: CSAGWGYNQPQHF
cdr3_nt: TGCAGTGCCGGCTGGGGTTACAATCAGCCCCAGCATTTT

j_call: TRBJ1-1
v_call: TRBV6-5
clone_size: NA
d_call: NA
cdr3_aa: CASSDSYTEAFF
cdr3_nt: TGTGCCAGCAGCGATTCCTACACTGAAGCTTTCTTT

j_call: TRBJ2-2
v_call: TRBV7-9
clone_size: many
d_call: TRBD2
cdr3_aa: CASSPSRLADTGELFF
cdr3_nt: TGTGCCAGCAGTCCGTCTCGACTAGCGGACACCGGGGAGCTGTTTTTT

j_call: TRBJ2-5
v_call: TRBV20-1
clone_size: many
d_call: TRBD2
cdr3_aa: CSANGRAGETQYF
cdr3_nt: TGCAGTGCGAACGGGAGGGCCGGAGAGACCCAGTACTTC

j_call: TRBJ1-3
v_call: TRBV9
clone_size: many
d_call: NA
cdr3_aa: CASSAINGNTIYF
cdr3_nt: TGTGCCAGCAGCGCCATTAATGGAAACACCATATATTTT

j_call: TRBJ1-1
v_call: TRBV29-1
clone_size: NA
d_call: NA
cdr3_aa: CSVEGRGSTEAFF
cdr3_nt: TGCAGCGTTGAGGGGAGGGGAAGCACTGAAGCTTTCTTT

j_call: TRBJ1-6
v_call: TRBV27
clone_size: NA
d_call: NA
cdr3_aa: CASLGRLGSPLHF
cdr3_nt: TGTGCCAGCCTGGGACGACTTGGTTCACCCCTCCACTTT